This entry concerns a single T cell receptor (beta chain). Its specificity is unknown. This table comes from immunoSEQ multiplex PCR, and its TCRdb copy is limited to in-frame clones, with some not included. The sample includes approximately 77,000 clones, roughly 85% of them seen just once. The entry originates in a study of T cell responses to AZD1222 COVID-19 vaccine. The CDR3 contains 16 residues. Germline assignment: CDR1 MNHEY and CDR2 SMNVEV (reference sequence). The V and J ends lost 7 bases and 1 base respectively, with 20 bases between them. The study, taken as a whole, reports: Researchers report vaccine-associated CD4 TCRs spanning spike, with dominance at 160-218 and 743-854. Donors in the cohort were predominantly white British and more often female, and clonal diversity was possibly underestimated.

The chain is built from TRBV27 and TRBJ2-7; D is possibly TRBD1 or TRBD2 (5 bases each). This TCR was sampled from an adult who received the AZD1222 COVID-19 vaccine. The sample here was peripheral blood, taken 28 days after the second AZD1222 dose. The CDR3 loop is CASKRSMGTDSYEQYF. CDR3 nucleotides: TGTGCCAGCAAACGAAGTATGGGGACGGATTCCTACGAGCAGTACTTC.